The 12 T cell receptor beta chains below all came from one sample that was sequenced in a study of T cell clones after liver transplantation. The table came from immunoSEQ multiplex PCR; TCRdb's copy has only in-frame clones and leaves some out. Of around 97,000 clones detected, around four fifths appear once; the ten largest clones hold around 2.9%. The source material was CD4+ T cells from blood, sampled approximately 50 months after liver transplant. The receptor set was obtained from a human patient who received a liver transplant. These T cells may partly come from the graft donor.

The chain uses TRBV5-4 and TRBJ2-3, with D perhaps TRBD1 (6 bases). Germline-derived CDR1 and CDR2 are SGHNT and YYREEE (reference sequence). The ends were cut back, 6 bases at V and 2 bases at J, with 19 bases in the middle. This CDR3 region has 16 residues. The CDR3 DNA follows: TGTGCCAGCACCCAATTAGGGCGGACAGCCACAGATACGCAGTATTTT. Amino acids: CASTQLGRTATDTQYF.

J is TRBJ2-1 and V is TRBV6-6, with unresolved D. Trimming took off 2 bases at V and 6 bases at J, with 2 bases between the two ends. Germline CDR1 reads MNHNY; CDR2 reads SVGAGI (reference sequence). CDR3 length: 11 residues. The CDR3 spells CASSYSNEQFF. The CDR3 nucleotides are TGTGCCAGCAGTTACAGCAATGAGCAGTTCTTC.

This clone was seen once. This chain links TRBV4-2 with TRBJ2-2, with 7 bases that match TRBD2. The germline V gene has CDR1 LGHNA and CDR2 YNFKEQ. The V gene end was trimmed by 3 bases and the J gene end by 0 bases; junction bases not matched to a gene: 7. The CDR3 consists of 17 residues. The CDR3 nucleotides read TGTGCCAGCAGCCATACACTAGCGCAAGCGAACACCGGGGAGCTGTTTTTT. This sequence encodes CASSHTLAQANTGELFF.

The rearrangement links TRBV2 to TRBJ1-1, with 7 bases fitting TRBD1. The ends lost 6 bases at V and 11 bases at J; junction bases unmatched: 9. This CDR3 is built from 12 residues. Germline assignment: CDR1 SNHLY and CDR2 FYNNEI. The CDR3: CASRGDSLAAFF. The CDR3, as DNA: TGTGCCAGCAGGGGGGACAGTCTTGCGGCTTTCTTT. Variable domain in full (rest from reference TRBV2 and TRBJ1-1): EPEVTQTPSHQVTQMGQEVILRCVPISNHLYFYWYRQILGQKVEFLVSFYNNEISEKSEIFDDQFSVERPDGSNFTLKIRSTKLEDSAMYFCASRGDSLAAFFGQGTRLTVV.

The V gene is TRBV5-5, the J gene TRBJ2-5; a possible D gene is TRBD1 (5 bases). This CDR3 comprises 14 residues. In germline, CDR1 is SGHKS, CDR2 YYEKEE (reference sequence). Trimming took off 4 bases at V and 1 base at J, with 11 bases between the two ends. The CDR3 sequence is CASSLDRFQETQYF. Written as DNA, the CDR3 is TGTGCCAGCAGCCTAGACAGATTCCAAGAGACCCAGTACTTC.

This clone was found a few times. The rearrangement uses TRBV6-4 and TRBJ1-6, with 8 bases aligning to TRBD1. Trimming cost V 3 bases and J 9 bases; bases outside gene matches: 7. The germline CDR1 and CDR2 sequences are MRHNA and SNTAGT. This CDR3 contains 15 residues. Written as DNA, the CDR3 is TGTGCCAGCAGTGATCACGGACAGGGTACTTCACCCCTCCACTTT. Protein product: CASSDHGQGTSPLHF.

This clone was observed a few times. This chain uses TRBV7-2 with TRBJ1-5, with a tentative D call TRBD1 (6 bases). The CDR3 spans 17 residues. The germline CDR1 and CDR2 sequences are SGHTA and FQGNSA. V lost 1 base to trimming and J lost 0 bases, with 13 bases between them. The CDR3 DNA reads TGTGCCAGCAGCTTAGTAGGAGGGGGAACTAGCAATCAGCCCCAGCATTTT. This sequence encodes CASSLVGGGTSNQPQHF.

This clone was observed a handful of times. The chain couples TRBV9 to TRBJ1-3, with D maybe TRBD1 (6 bases). The CDR3 covers 14 residues. The V and J ends lost 7 bases and 1 base respectively, with 12 bases between them. The germline CDR1 and CDR2 sequences are SGDLS and YYNGEE. Here the CDR3 reads CASSTRGSGNTIYF. The CDR3 region has the DNA TGTGCCAGCTCAACCAGGGGTTCTGGAAACACCATATATTTT.

This chain joins TRBV9 and TRBJ2-7; TRBD1 is a possible D gene (5 bases). The germline V and J ends were trimmed by 0 bases and 2 bases, with 9 bases remaining between them. The germline CDR1 and CDR2 sequences are SGDLS and YYNGEE. This CDR3 has 14 amino acids. The DNA of the CDR3 is TGTGCCAGCAGCGTAGACCAGGGTACCTACGAGCAGTACTTC. It is translated as CASSVDQGTYEQYF. Combining the CDR3 with reference TRBV9 and TRBJ2-7 gives the whole variable domain DSGVTQTPKHLITATGQRVTLRCSPRSGDLSVYWYQQSLDQGLQFLIQYYNGEERAKGNILERFSAQQFPDLHSELNLSSLELGDSALYFCASSVDQGTYEQYFGPGTRLTVT.

The chain joins TRBV6-6 to TRBJ2-7; TRBD1 aligns across 8 bases. V was clipped by 5 bases and J by 7 bases; unmatched bases: 7. The CDR3 has 13 residues. CDR1 and CDR2 from the germline V gene are MNHNY and SVGAGI (reference sequence). The CDR3 nucleotides are TGTGCCAGCAGTCAGGGACAGGTCATGGAGCAGTACTTC. Translated, it gives CASSQGQVMEQYF.

The table lists this clone with a few counts. The chain combines TRBV12-5 with TRBJ1-4; D gene uncertain. This CDR3 has 14 amino acids. V was shortened by 2 bases and J by 8 bases, with 12 bases between the two germline ends. Germline V gene sequence: CDR1 LGHNT, CDR2 FRNRAP. CDR3 protein: CASGLFPLAEKLFF. CDR3 nucleotides: TGTGCTAGTGGTTTGTTTCCTCTTGCCGAAAAACTGTTTTTT.

This chain uses TRBV7-3 with TRBJ1-1; TRBD1 matches at 8 bases. The CDR3 loop spans 17 amino acids. From germline, CDR1 is SGHTA and CDR2 FQGTGA. Unmatched junction bases numbered 8, after V lost 2 bases and J lost 0 bases. CDR3 amino acids: CASSLGRGRSMNTEAFF. DNA for the CDR3: TGTGCCAGCAGCTTAGGCAGGGGGCGAAGTATGAACACTGAAGCTTTCTTT.